The entry below gives a single T cell receptor (beta chain) sequence along with its context. Its target is not known. This sample stems from a study of Ad26.COV2.S vaccination and SARS-CoV-2 variants. About the research overall: Administration of Ad26.COV2.S was intramuscular, either once or twice 56 days apart. Findings and caveats of the study: Similar non-spike TCR breadth was observed in recipients of vaccine and of placebo. Marked by substantial breadth, spike-specific CD8+ and CD4+ T cell responses were reportedly seen after vaccination. Vaccinated individuals (as opposed to placebo recipients) had higher spike-specific TCR breadth.

V was clipped by 2 bases and J by 0 bases, with 8 bases between them. Per germline, CDR1 ENHRY and CDR2 SYGVKD. The CDR3 runs 15 residues. As for treatment: approximately 18 received Ad26.COV2.S at low or high dose, single or two shots; roughly five received placebo; per-sample allocation not given. Specimen acquisition occurred on day 63 following the initial vaccine or placebo injection. Using immunoSEQ multiplex PCR, the repertoire was profiled, and TCRdb retains in-frame clones only, with some absent. Found here are approximately 480,000 clones, around 88% of them singletons; the top ten hold around 13%.

This sequence originates from a person aged 18-65 years who received the Ad26.COV2.S COVID-19 vaccine or a placebo. This sample comprised peripheral blood, obtained in a trial of Ad26.COV2.S vaccine versus placebo. This rearrangement joins TRBV10-3 to TRBJ2-1; D gene unclear. The CDR3 here is CAISEEGASYNEQFF. CDR3 nucleotide sequence: TGTGCCATCAGTGAGGAAGGTGCCTCCTACAATGAGCAGTTCTTC.